Many counts were recorded for the clone carrying this TCR beta chain. Its specificity is not known. The V end lost 6 bases, the J end lost 1 base, and 9 bases lay between the germline ends. Germline lookup yields CDR1 SEHNR and CDR2 FQNEAQ (reference sequence). The CDR3 contains 13 residues. Amplification yielded TCR beta CDR3 regions, with RNA transcripts as the source. With the HTBI primer set, the TCR CDR3 went through a first round of RT-PCR. A single record per CDR3 protein comes from TCRdb applying MiXCR to the multiplex PCR reads. The table shows roughly 380,000 distinct CDR3 sequences, with 14% occurring only once. The data were taken from a study of T cells in Graves' hyperthyroidism and ophthalmopathy. Patients counted as stable if ophthalmopathy did not develop within 18 months. Broader study findings: Also found in blood were most expanded thyroid clonotypes above 0.001. Progression to ophthalmopathy was predicted a median of roughly seven months early.

The material sequenced was blood. The receptor was derived from a woman in her sixties or seventies with Graves' hyperthyroidism. V and J are TRBV7-9 and TRBJ1-1; D possibly corresponds to TRBD1 (6 bases). This chain's CDR3 is CASRATGNTEAFF. The CDR3 DNA reads TGTGCCAGCAGAGCGACAGGGAACACTGAAGCTTTCTTT.